The 29 T cell receptor beta chains reported below all come from one sample, sequenced in a study of shared clonotypes between healthy human individuals. Using immunoSEQ multiplex PCR, the repertoire was profiled, and TCRdb retains in-frame clones only, with some absent. The data show hundreds of thousands of clones, approximately 79% seen once. Sequences were obtained from memory CD4+ T cells sorted from blood. This sample's subset: CD45RA-negative fraction. The receptors were sampled from a woman aged 25-40 years in good health.

CDR3 sequence reads: CASSKRGLRTRRDGYTF. For the CDR3, the DNA is TGTGCCAGCAGCAAAAGGGGACTAAGGACTCGTAGGGATGGCTACACCTTC. The genes are TRBV21-1 and TRBJ1-2. TRBV21-1 has pseudogene status. The CDR3 has 17 residues.

In this sample, this clone turned up many times. V is TRBV28 and J is TRBJ2-7; D ambiguous. Trimming took off 5 bases at V and 0 bases at J, with 11 bases between the two ends. The germline CDR1 and CDR2 sequences are MDHEN and SYDVKM. This CDR3 is built from 14 residues. The CDR3 DNA reads TGTGCCAGCAGTAAACTTCGGAGCTCCTACGAGCAGTACTTC. It is translated as CASSKLRSSYEQYF.

A remark on this clone: The same CDR3 can be traced to other DNA sequences in this sample. The chain has TRBV29-1 and TRBJ2-7, with 9 positions matching TRBD2. This CDR3 comprises 14 residues. Germline V gene lookup returns CDR1 SQVTM and CDR2 ANQGSEA. Trimming took 3 bases from V and 2 from J; bases not matched to a gene: 5. CDR3 coding DNA: TGCAGCGTTGAGGGCGGGAGGGGCCCCTACGAGCAGTACTTC. Its translation is CSVEGGRGPYEQYF.

V is TRBV5-1 and J is TRBJ2-2; tentatively, D is TRBD1 or TRBD2 (5 bases each). The CDR3 loop spans 15 amino acids. Germline CDR1 is SGHRS and CDR2 is YFSETQ. V lost 2 bases, J lost 3 bases, and 11 bases lay in between. The CDR3 bases are TGCGCCAGCAGCTTAAGGGACCTATACACCGGGGAGCTGTTTTTT. Translated: CASSLRDLYTGELFF. Full variable domain (outside the CDR3, taken from reference TRBV5-1 and TRBJ2-2): KAGVTQTPRYLIKTRGQQVTLSCSPISGHRSVSWYQQTPGQGLQFLFEYFSETQRNKGNFPGRFSGRQFSNSRSEMNVSTLELGDSALYLCASSLRDLYTGELFFGEGSRLTVL.

For this clone: Other DNA sequences in this specimen translate into the identical CDR3. The gene calls are TRBV5-1 and TRBJ2-5; perhaps D is TRBD1 or TRBD2 (5 bases each). In germline, CDR1 is SGHRS, CDR2 YFSETQ. This CDR3 has 13 residues. V dropped 3 bases and J dropped 5 bases, with 11 bases sitting between them. CDR3 sequence reads: CASSSGTQETQYF. CDR3 bases: TGCGCCAGCAGCTCGGGGACGCAGGAGACCCAGTACTTC.

To note about this clone: Other nucleotide sequences in the sample specify the same CDR3. The chain combines TRBV7-2 with TRBJ1-5, with no clear D. Trimming stripped 5 bases from V and 1 base from J, with 12 bases between. This CDR3 is built from 15 residues. Germline V gene sequence: CDR1 SGHTA, CDR2 FQGNSA. CDR3 sequence reads: CASSSDTLSNQPQHF. The CDR3 nucleotides read TGTGCCAGCAGCAGCGACACGTTGAGCAATCAGCCCCAGCATTTT.

This clone appeared a few times. This chain links TRBV19 with TRBJ2-7; no clear D. V was clipped by 3 bases and J by 7 bases, with 10 bases between them. The CDR3 length is 12 residues. The germline V gene has CDR1 LNHDA and CDR2 SQIVND (reference sequence). The CDR3 coding sequence is TGTGCCAGTAGTATCCCCTGGGGTGAGCAGTACTTC. Translating gives CASSIPWGEQYF. The variable domain in full, with the rest retrieved from reference TRBV19 and TRBJ2-7, is DGGITQSPKYLFRKEGQNVTLSCEQNLNHDAMYWYRQDPGQGLRLIYYSQIVNDFQKGDIAEGYSVSREKKESFPLTVTSAQKNPTAFYLCASSIPWGEQYFGPGTRLTVT.

For this clone: In the same sample, other DNA sequences code for this CDR3. The chain employs TRBV5-1 and TRBJ1-1; 7 bases line up with TRBD1. The V segment lost 2 bases and the J segment 2 bases; nucleotides outside the gene matches: 6. The germline gives CDR1 SGHRS, CDR2 YFSETQ. CDR3 length equals 15 residues. CDR3 sequence: CASSLPTGSNTEAFF. CDR3 nucleotides: TGCGCCAGCAGCTTACCGACAGGGAGTAACACTGAAGCTTTCTTT.

The chain combines TRBV7-3 with TRBJ2-1, with no clear D. This CDR3 is 12 amino acids long. Germline V gene data show CDR1 as SGHTA and CDR2 as FQGTGA. Trimming took off 5 bases at V and 3 bases at J, with 5 bases between the two ends. The CDR3 sequence: CASSDSYNEQFF. CDR3 nucleotides: TGTGCCAGCAGCGATAGCTACAATGAGCAGTTCTTC.

The chain uses TRBV7-3 and TRBJ2-2, with 11 bases fitting TRBD2. The trim removed 3 bases at V and 4 bases at J, leaving 1 base unmatched. Germline CDR1 is SGHTA and CDR2 is FQGTGA. This CDR3 is built from 15 residues. As DNA, the CDR3 is TGTGCCAGCAGCTTGACTAGCGGGGCCACCGGGGAGCTGTTTTTT. Its protein product is CASSLTSGATGELFF. Drawing the rest from reference TRBV7-3 and TRBJ2-2, the complete variable domain is GAGVSQTPSNKVTEKGKYVELRCDPISGHTALYWYRQSLGQGPEFLIYFQGTGAADDSGLPNDRFFAVRPEGSVSTLKIQRTERGDSAVYLCASSLTSGATGELFFGEGSRLTVL.

The chain joins TRBV28 to TRBJ1-5; maybe TRBD1 (5 bases). The CDR3 has 15 residues. Trimming cost V 8 bases and J 2 bases, with 16 bases left between them. Germline V gives CDR1 MDHEN, CDR2 SYDVKM. CDR3 DNA: TGTGCCAGCCCAAGCAGGGAGATTGGCAATCAGCCCCAGCATTTT. Translated, it gives CASPSREIGNQPQHF.

The chain combines TRBV2 with TRBJ1-1; D call uncertain. The V gene lost 4 bases and the J gene lost 1 base, with 10 bases spanning the gap. The CDR3 is made up of 14 amino acids. Germline V gene lookup returns CDR1 SNHLY and CDR2 FYNNEI. Written as DNA, the CDR3 is TGTGCCAGCAGTGCTGATTACCCGAACACTGAAGCTTTCTTT. This encodes CASSADYPNTEAFF.

V usage is TRBV18 and J usage is TRBJ2-5; no clear D gene. Per the germline V gene, CDR1 is KGHSH and CDR2 is LQKENI. V gave up 2 bases and J gave up 1 base, with 8 bases separating them. The CDR3 is 14 amino acids. CDR3 sequence (DNA): TGTGCCAGCTCACCAAGAGGCAGCCAAGAGACCCAGTACTTC. This encodes CASSPRGSQETQYF.

In its sample, this clone was seen once. This chain joins TRBV28 and TRBJ2-7; TRBD1 matches at 7 bases. The CDR3 length is 12 residues. With V trimmed by 7 bases and J by 8 bases, 8 bases remained unmatched. In germline, CDR1 is MDHEN, CDR2 SYDVKM. The CDR3 region is CASTGTVYKQYF. CDR3 bases: TGTGCCAGCACCGGGACAGTTTACAAGCAGTACTTC.

This clone was counted once. The chain combines TRBV29-1 with TRBJ2-1; D is ambiguous. CDR3 length: 13 residues. V shed 4 bases and J shed 10 bases, with 17 bases lying between them. Germline CDR1 is SQVTM and CDR2 is ANQGSEA. The CDR3 reads CSVVVSGVVEQFF. The CDR3 nucleotides read TGCAGCGTTGTGGTTAGTGGGGTGGTAGAGCAGTTCTTC.

This chain connects TRBV6-1 to TRBJ1-5; D might be TRBD1 (6 bases). The CDR3 spans 14 residues. The germline V gene encodes CDR1 MNHNS and CDR2 SASEGT. Trimming left V 10 bases short and J 3 bases short, with 16 bases between. The CDR3 protein is CAIGADRYNQPQHF. Written as DNA, the CDR3 is TGTGCCATCGGGGCCGACAGGTACAATCAGCCCCAGCATTTT.

This clone has at least ten counts. Other DNA sequences in this sample translate to the same CDR3. The rearrangement uses TRBV5-1 and TRBJ2-1; no firm D call. The CDR3 runs 15 residues. The germline V and J ends were trimmed by 4 bases and 0 bases, with 11 bases remaining between them. Germline V gene lookup returns CDR1 SGHRS and CDR2 YFSETQ. In nucleotides, the CDR3 is TGCGCCAGCAGCCCGGATTCAAGCTCCTACAATGAGCAGTTCTTC. Its protein product is CASSPDSSSYNEQFF. The variable domain in full, completed from reference TRBV5-1 and TRBJ2-1, reads KAGVTQTPRYLIKTRGQQVTLSCSPISGHRSVSWYQQTPGQGLQFLFEYFSETQRNKGNFPGRFSGRQFSNSRSEMNVSTLELGDSALYLCASSPDSSSYNEQFFGPGTRLTVL.

This clone occurred many times. This sequence joins TRBV4-1 and TRBJ2-5; D may correspond to TRBD1 or TRBD2 (5 bases each). CDR1 is MGHRA, CDR2 YSYEKL, per germline. The V and J ends lost 4 bases and 6 bases respectively, with 15 bases between them. The CDR3 runs to 14 residues. Written as DNA, the CDR3 is TGCGCCAGCAGCCCTCCGGGACCAGGGCAGACCCAGTACTTC. It specifies CASSPPGPGQTQYF.

The V gene is TRBV6-6, the J gene TRBJ2-5, with unresolved D. The germline gives CDR1 MNHNY, CDR2 SVGAGI (reference sequence). Trimming took 0 bases from V and 4 from J, leaving 3 bases between them. This CDR3 has 12 residues. CDR3 nucleotides: TGTGCCAGCAGTTACTCGAGAGAGACCCAGTACTTC. This translates into CASSYSRETQYF.

The rearrangement uses TRBV19 and TRBJ1-4; D is unresolved. The CDR3 covers 15 residues. Per the germline V gene, CDR1 is LNHDA and CDR2 is SQIVND (reference sequence). V lost 7 bases and J lost 8, with 20 bases in between. The CDR3 here is CASTHASARREKLFF. DNA for the CDR3: TGTGCCAGTACCCACGCGTCCGCCCGGAGAGAAAAACTGTTTTTT.

The chain employs TRBV27 and TRBJ2-1, with D possibly being TRBD1 (5 bases). Trimming removed 5 bases at V and 7 bases at J, with 9 bases between. CDR1 and CDR2 (germline): MNHEY, SMNVEV (reference sequence). This CDR3 comprises 12 residues. The CDR3 DNA follows: TGTGCCAGCAGTACCTACAGGAATGAGCAGTTCTTC. This translates into CASSTYRNEQFF.

The chain links TRBV28 to TRBJ1-1; D remains ambiguous. There are 13 residues in the CDR3. Germline CDR1 and CDR2: MDHEN and SYDVKM. With 7 bases removed from V and 0 bases from J, the gap between germline ends came to 9 bases. CDR3 nucleotides: TGTGCCAGCAACCAGGTATTGAACACTGAAGCTTTCTTT. The encoded protein is CASNQVLNTEAFF.

V is TRBV10-3 and J is TRBJ2-5, with 11 nucleotides matching TRBD1. Unmatched junction bases numbered 5, after V lost 11 bases and J lost 3 bases. CDR1 ENHRY and CDR2 SYGVKD come from the germline V gene. CDR3 length: 13 amino acids. The CDR3 DNA follows: TGTGCCTCCCAGGGACAGGGGGAAGAGACCCAGTACTTC. As protein: CASQGQGEETQYF.

On this clone itself: A read error is likely here: a far larger clone is one base away. The rearrangement joins TRBV14 to TRBJ2-3; D call uncertain. The germline CDR1 and CDR2 sequences are SGHDN and FVKESK. V was shortened by 5 bases and J by 2 bases, with 5 bases between the two germline ends. CDR3 length equals 12 residues. This chain's CDR3 is CASSTYTDTQYF. CDR3 coding DNA: TGTGCCAGCAGCACCTACACAGATACGCAGTATTTT.

The chain recombines TRBV19 with TRBJ1-3, with unresolved D. Germline assignment: CDR1 LNHDA and CDR2 SQIVND (reference sequence). The CDR3 sequence is 15 residues long. The V gene lost 8 bases and the J gene lost 0 bases, with 14 bases spanning the gap. CDR3 residues: CASRNGGHSGNTIYF. The CDR3 region has the DNA TGTGCCAGTCGTAACGGCGGCCACTCTGGAAACACCATATATTTT.

Notes on this clone: A much bigger clone sits one base away, suggesting this may be a read error. The genes are TRBV11-1 and TRBJ2-7; D ambiguous. This CDR3 contains 11 residues. The germline gives CDR1 SGHAT, CDR2 FQDESV (reference sequence). Trimming shortened V by 0 bases and J by 3 bases, and 0 bases separated the two germline ends. CDR3 DNA sequence: TGTGCCAGCAGCTTAGCCTACGAGCAGTACTTC. It specifies CASSLAYEQYF.

The chain combines TRBV28 with TRBJ1-5; D unclear. In germline, CDR1 is MDHEN, CDR2 SYDVKM. Trimming took 6 bases from V and 3 from J, leaving 15 bases between them. The CDR3 runs to 15 residues. The CDR3 loop reads CASSPRAGINQPQHF. CDR3 DNA sequence: TGTGCCAGCAGCCCCCGCGCGGGGATCAATCAGCCCCAGCATTTT.

This rearrangement joins TRBV29-1 to TRBJ1-2; no clear D. The germline V gene encodes CDR1 SQVTM and CDR2 ANQGSEA. The CDR3 covers 12 residues. V was shortened by 4 bases and J by 2 bases, with 8 bases between the two germline ends. The CDR3 reads CSVAGQNYGYTF. Here the CDR3 DNA reads TGCAGCGTTGCCGGGCAGAACTATGGCTACACCTTC.

CDR3 loop: CASRERLAGDREQYF. The DNA of the CDR3 is TGTGCCAGCAGGGAAAGACTAGCGGGAGATCGCGAGCAGTACTTC. The chain links TRBV6-6 to TRBJ2-7; TRBD2 matches at 12 bases. V lost 6 bases to trimming and J lost 6 bases; unmatched junction nucleotides: 9. CDR3 length equals 15 residues. CDR1 and CDR2 from the germline V gene are MNHNY and SVGAGI (reference sequence).